This T cell receptor (beta chain) was recovered during a study of blood T cell repertoires in COVID-19. Assay: immunoSEQ multiplex PCR; the TCRdb copy retains only in-frame clones and omits some. The sample lists about 200,000 clones, over 80% occurring once. Germline CDR1 is KGHDR and CDR2 is SFDVKD. This CDR3 is built from 12 residues. Trimming removed 5 bases at V and 7 bases at J, with 8 bases between. Sequences were obtained from PBMCs or T cells enriched from blood (not recorded which). V usage is TRBV24-1 and J usage is TRBJ2-1, with D perhaps matching TRBD2 (6 bases). The origin of this receptor is a man aged 25 to 45 who had recovered from COVID-19. This CDR3 is CATSAGGNEQFF. The CDR3 coding sequence is TGTGCCACCAGTGCCGGGGGTAATGAGCAGTTCTTC.